These T cell receptor beta chains were read from a single sample in a study of cytomegalovirus exposure and HLA in healthy donors. Sequencing was performed with immunoSEQ multiplex PCR; in TCRdb, only in-frame clones are kept and a portion is missing. Recorded here are 60,000 to 75,000 clones; the top ten clones represent more than 1.5%. Source material: PBMCs. The receptor set was obtained from a woman aged 25 to 39 in good health and CMV-seronegative. Each CDR3 is given with its conserved first and last residue. The D gene is left open where the match is weak.

J gene: TRBJ2-3; D gene: NA; V gene: TRBV27; CDR3 DNA: TGTGCCAGTGGCCAAAGGTCGGGGGGCCGGGGAGATACGCAGTATTTT; CDR3 protein: CASGQRSGGRGDTQYF
J gene: TRBJ1-6; D gene: TRBD1; V gene: TRBV2; CDR3 DNA: TGTGCCAGCAGTCTGACAGGGAATAATTCACCCCTCCACTTT; CDR3 protein: CASSLTGNNSPLHF
J gene: TRBJ1-5; D gene: NA; V gene: TRBV30; CDR3 DNA: TGTGCCTGGAGTGGGACAAATAGCAATCAGCCCCAGCATTTT; CDR3 protein: CAWSGTNSNQPQHF
J gene: TRBJ1-5; D gene: NA; V gene: TRBV19; CDR3 DNA: TGTGCCAGTAGCGCCCGGGACGGGAGCGATAATCAGCCCCAGCATTTT; CDR3 protein: CASSARDGSDNQPQHF
J gene: TRBJ2-5; D gene: TRBD1; V gene: TRBV7-9; CDR3 DNA: TGTGCCAGCAGCCAGGACCGGGACAGGGGGCGAGAGACCCAGTACTTC; CDR3 protein: CASSQDRDRGRETQYF
J gene: TRBJ2-7; D gene: NA; V gene: TRBV9; CDR3 DNA: TGTGCCAGCAGCGCAGGAGGGCCCCTCTACGAGCAGTACTTC; CDR3 protein: CASSAGGPLYEQYF
J gene: TRBJ1-5; D gene: TRBD1; V gene: TRBV5-6; CDR3 DNA: TGTGCCAGCAGCTTGGGGACAGGGGCGGGCAATCAGCCCCAGCATTTT; CDR3 protein: CASSLGTGAGNQPQHF
J gene: TRBJ2-1; D gene: TRBD2; V gene: TRBV5-1; CDR3 DNA: TGCGCCAGCAGTTACAACACCGGAAGACTAGCGGGGGAACGTGAGCAGTTCTTC; CDR3 protein: CASSYNTGRLAGEREQFF
J gene: TRBJ2-7; D gene: TRBD1; V gene: TRBV9; CDR3 DNA: TGTGCCAGCAGCGACAGGGGGCTGGGCGAGCAGTACTTC; CDR3 protein: CASSDRGLGEQYF
J gene: TRBJ2-2; D gene: TRBD2; V gene: TRBV10-1; CDR3 DNA: TGCGCCAGCAGACGGGGGGGCGGGAACACCGGGGAGCTGTTTTTT; CDR3 protein: CASRRGGGNTGELFF
J gene: TRBJ1-1; D gene: NA; V gene: TRBV28; CDR3 DNA: TGTGCCAGCAGTCGCCTTGGAGGGGAAGGCACTGAAGCTTTCTTT; CDR3 protein: CASSRLGGEGTEAFF
J gene: TRBJ1-5; D gene: TRBD1; V gene: TRBV28; CDR3 DNA: TGTGCCAGCAGCCTCACAGGGGGCAATCAGCCCCAGCATTTT; CDR3 protein: CASSLTGGNQPQHF
J gene: TRBJ2-7; D gene: NA; V gene: TRBV29-1; CDR3 DNA: TGCAGCGTCGCCGCGGCTGGCTACGAGCAGTACTTC; CDR3 protein: CSVAAAGYEQYF
J gene: TRBJ2-7; D gene: TRBD1; V gene: TRBV5-6; CDR3 DNA: TGTGCCAGCAGCCTTCAGGGGGTTCTTTCCTACGAGCAGTACTTC; CDR3 protein: CASSLQGVLSYEQYF
J gene: TRBJ2-3; D gene: TRBD2; V gene: TRBV5-1; CDR3 DNA: TGCGCCAGCAGCTTGGTGCGTCTAGCGGGAGGAGATACGCAGTATTTT; CDR3 protein: CASSLVRLAGGDTQYF
J gene: TRBJ2-7; D gene: TRBD1; V gene: TRBV7-3; CDR3 DNA: TGTGCCAGCAGTAGAGGACAGGCCTACGAGCAGTACTTC; CDR3 protein: CASSRGQAYEQYF
J gene: TRBJ2-1; D gene: NA; V gene: TRBV29-1; CDR3 DNA: TGCAGCGTTGGACAGTCCTACAATGAGCAGTTCTTC; CDR3 protein: CSVGQSYNEQFF
J gene: TRBJ2-1; D gene: TRBD2; V gene: TRBV15; CDR3 DNA: TGTGCCACCAGCAGAGACGGGACTAGCGGCTACAATGAGCAGTTCTTC; CDR3 protein: CATSRDGTSGYNEQFF
J gene: TRBJ2-5; D gene: NA; V gene: TRBV20-1; CDR3 DNA: TGCAGTGCCGATGTGGGAGAGAACCAGTACTTC; CDR3 protein: CSADVGENQYF
J gene: TRBJ1-1; D gene: NA; V gene: TRBV6-4; CDR3 DNA: TGTGCCAGCAGTGGCGGGACTGAAGCTTTCTTT; CDR3 protein: CASSGGTEAFF
J gene: TRBJ2-1; D gene: NA; V gene: TRBV27; CDR3 DNA: TGTGCCAGCAGATCCCAGGCAGGCTCCTACAATGAGCAGTTCTTC; CDR3 protein: CASRSQAGSYNEQFF
J gene: TRBJ2-7; D gene: NA; V gene: TRBV5-1; CDR3 DNA: TGCGCCAGCAGCTCACAAGGACAGATTTTCAACGAGCAGTACTTC; CDR3 protein: CASSSQGQIFNEQYF
J gene: TRBJ1-1; D gene: NA; V gene: TRBV7-9; CDR3 DNA: TGTGCCAGCAGCCAGGTTCAGAACACTGAAGCTTTCTTT; CDR3 protein: CASSQVQNTEAFF
J gene: TRBJ1-5; D gene: NA; V gene: TRBV2; CDR3 DNA: TGTGCCAGCAACCGACAGGTGGATCAGCCCCAGCATTTT; CDR3 protein: CASNRQVDQPQHF
J gene: TRBJ2-1; D gene: TRBD2; V gene: TRBV6-1; CDR3 DNA: TGTGCCAGCAGTGAAGGGGTAGCGGGACACAATGAGCAGTTCTTC; CDR3 protein: CASSEGVAGHNEQFF
J gene: TRBJ2-7; D gene: NA; V gene: TRBV28; CDR3 DNA: TGTGCCAGCAGCGACTTCCCCTACGAGCAGTACTTC; CDR3 protein: CASSDFPYEQYF
J gene: TRBJ2-5; D gene: TRBD2; V gene: TRBV12-5; CDR3 DNA: TGTGCTAGTGGTTTGGTACCAGCGGGGTCTATCGCGACACACCAAGAGACCCAGTACTTC; CDR3 protein: CASGLVPAGSIATHQETQYF
J gene: TRBJ2-7; D gene: TRBD2; V gene: TRBV27; CDR3 DNA: TGTGCCAGTATGGGGGGGGTCTACGAGCAGTACTTC; CDR3 protein: CASMGGVYEQYF
J gene: TRBJ2-1; D gene: NA; V gene: TRBV7-9; CDR3 DNA: TGTGCCAGCAGCTTAGCGGGAGGACACAATGAGCAGTTCTTC; CDR3 protein: CASSLAGGHNEQFF
J gene: TRBJ1-1; D gene: NA; V gene: TRBV5-1; CDR3 DNA: TGCGCCAGCTTGGGGGGTAACACTGAAGCTTTCTTT; CDR3 protein: CASLGGNTEAFF
J gene: TRBJ2-7; D gene: TRBD2; V gene: TRBV30; CDR3 DNA: TGTGCCTGCAGACTAGCGGGGGGGTTTTACGAGCAGTACTTC; CDR3 protein: CACRLAGGFYEQYF
J gene: TRBJ2-7; D gene: TRBD2; V gene: TRBV7-2; CDR3 DNA: TGTGCCAGCAGCCTAGCGGGGGGGCCTCAGGAGCAGTACTTC; CDR3 protein: CASSLAGGPQEQYF
J gene: TRBJ2-7; D gene: NA; V gene: TRBV5-1; CDR3 DNA: TGCGCCAGCTGCGGGCAAGGGGGCGAGCAGTACTTC; CDR3 protein: CASCGQGGEQYF
J gene: TRBJ1-1; D gene: NA; V gene: TRBV7-9; CDR3 DNA: TGTGCCAGCAGCTTAGGGGCCCGGAACACTGAAGCTTTCTTT; CDR3 protein: CASSLGARNTEAFF
J gene: TRBJ1-5; D gene: NA; V gene: TRBV29-1; CDR3 DNA: TGCAGCGTTGAAGAGGCTAGCAATCAGCCCCAGCATTTT; CDR3 protein: CSVEEASNQPQHF
J gene: TRBJ1-1; D gene: TRBD1; V gene: TRBV2; CDR3 DNA: TGTGCCAGCAGTATGTCACAGGGGGCTGCTGCTTTCTTT; CDR3 protein: CASSMSQGAAAFF
J gene: TRBJ1-1; D gene: NA; V gene: TRBV6-5; CDR3 DNA: TGTGCCAGCAGTTCCTACAGGGATTCGAACACTGAAGCTTTCTTT; CDR3 protein: CASSSYRDSNTEAFF
J gene: TRBJ1-1; D gene: NA; V gene: TRBV28; CDR3 DNA: TGTGCCAGCAAAAACCCAGGGTTTGGGACTGAAGCTTTCTTT; CDR3 protein: CASKNPGFGTEAFF
J gene: TRBJ1-5; D gene: NA; V gene: TRBV30; CDR3 DNA: TGTGCCTGGAGTGGGGGGACTGTAGGAAATCAGCCCCAGCATTTT; CDR3 protein: CAWSGGTVGNQPQHF
J gene: TRBJ1-1; D gene: NA; V gene: TRBV9; CDR3 DNA: TGTGCCAGCAGCGTAGGAGGGGGGGCTCACACTGAAGCTTTCTTT; CDR3 protein: CASSVGGGAHTEAFF